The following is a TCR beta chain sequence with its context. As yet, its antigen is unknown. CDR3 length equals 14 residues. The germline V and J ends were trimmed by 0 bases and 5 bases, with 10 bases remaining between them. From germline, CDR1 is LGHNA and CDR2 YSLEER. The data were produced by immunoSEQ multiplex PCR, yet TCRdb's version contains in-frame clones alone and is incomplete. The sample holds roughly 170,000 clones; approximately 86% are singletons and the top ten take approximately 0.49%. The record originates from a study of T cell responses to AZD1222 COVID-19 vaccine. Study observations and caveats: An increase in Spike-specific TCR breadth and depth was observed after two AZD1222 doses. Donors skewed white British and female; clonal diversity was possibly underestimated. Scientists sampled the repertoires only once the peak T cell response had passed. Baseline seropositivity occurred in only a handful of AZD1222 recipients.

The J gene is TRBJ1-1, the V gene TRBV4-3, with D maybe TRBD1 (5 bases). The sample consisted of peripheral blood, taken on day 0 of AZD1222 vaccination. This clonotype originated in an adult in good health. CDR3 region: CASSQDRVGTEAFF. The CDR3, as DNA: TGCGCCAGCAGCCAAGACAGGGTCGGGACTGAAGCTTTCTTT.